Listed here is a single T cell receptor beta chain. Its target is not known. Genomic DNA was employed as the template in profiling TCR beta VDJ and CDR3. One entry per CDR3 protein results from TCRdb running MiXCR on the reads. The repertoire consists of approximately 270,000 distinct CDR3 sequences, with 56% occurring once and the leading ten covering around 8%. Germline V CDR1 and CDR2: SNHLY, FYNNEI. The CDR3 contains 12 residues. The ends were cut back, 8 bases at V and 4 bases at J, with 9 bases in the middle. These data come from a study of CD8+CD57+ T cells in acquired aplastic anemia. Study in general: Sorted cells (CD4+ and CD8+) yielded DNA amounts that averaged about 3.1 ug.

Broader study findings: The study identified roughly 31 CD8+ CDR3 sequences shared by patients and controls.

The V gene is TRBV2, the J gene TRBJ1-5; the D gene is possibly TRBD1 (6 bases). The specimen was sorted CD4+, CD8+, or CD8+CD57+ T cells (not recorded which) from PBMCs. The TCR was taken from a human donor with severe aplastic anemia or a healthy control (not recorded which). CDR3 sequence (DNA): TGTGCCAGCCGACAGGAAAATCAGCCCCAGCATTTT. It is translated as CASRQENQPQHF.